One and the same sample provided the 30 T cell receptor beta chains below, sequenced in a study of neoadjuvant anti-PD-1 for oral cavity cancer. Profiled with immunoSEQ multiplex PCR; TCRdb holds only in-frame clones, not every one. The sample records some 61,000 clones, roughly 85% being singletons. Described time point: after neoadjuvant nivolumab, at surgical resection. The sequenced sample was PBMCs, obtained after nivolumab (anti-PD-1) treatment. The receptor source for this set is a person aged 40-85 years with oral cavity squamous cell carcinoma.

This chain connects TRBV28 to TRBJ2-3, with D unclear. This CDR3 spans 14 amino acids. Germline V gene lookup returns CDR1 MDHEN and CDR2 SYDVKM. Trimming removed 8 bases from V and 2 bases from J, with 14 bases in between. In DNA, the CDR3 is TGTGCCAGCTCCCTTACGACATTCACAGATACGCAGTATTTT. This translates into CASSLTTFTDTQYF. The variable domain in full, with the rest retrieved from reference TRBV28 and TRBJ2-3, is DVKVTQSSRYLVKRTGEKVFLECVQDMDHENMFWYRQDPGLGLRLIYFSYDVKMKEKGDIPEGYSVSREKKERFSLILESASTNQTSMYLCASSLTTFTDTQYFGPGTRLTVL.

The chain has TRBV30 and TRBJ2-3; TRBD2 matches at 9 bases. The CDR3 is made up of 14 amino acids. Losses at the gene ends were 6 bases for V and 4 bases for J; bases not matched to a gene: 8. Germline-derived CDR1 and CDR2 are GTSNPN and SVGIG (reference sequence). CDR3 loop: CACLREGHADTQYF. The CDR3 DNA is TGTGCCTGCCTGCGGGAGGGCCACGCAGATACGCAGTATTTT.

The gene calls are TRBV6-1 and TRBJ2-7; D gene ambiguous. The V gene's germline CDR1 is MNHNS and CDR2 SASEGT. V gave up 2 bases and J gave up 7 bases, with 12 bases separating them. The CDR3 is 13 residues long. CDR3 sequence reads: CASSEFGLGEQYF. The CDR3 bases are TGTGCCAGCAGTGAATTTGGGTTGGGGGAGCAGTACTTC.

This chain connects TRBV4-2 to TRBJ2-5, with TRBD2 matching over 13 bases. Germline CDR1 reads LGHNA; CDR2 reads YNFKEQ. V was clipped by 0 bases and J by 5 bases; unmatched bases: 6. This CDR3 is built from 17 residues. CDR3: CASSQDWTSGSLETQYF. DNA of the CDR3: TGTGCCAGCAGCCAAGATTGGACTAGCGGGAGTCTCGAGACCCAGTACTTC.

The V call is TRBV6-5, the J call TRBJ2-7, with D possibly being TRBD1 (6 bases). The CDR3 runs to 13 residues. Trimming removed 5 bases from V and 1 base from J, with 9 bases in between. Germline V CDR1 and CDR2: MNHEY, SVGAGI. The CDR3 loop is CASSKGQSYEQYF. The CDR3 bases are TGTGCCAGCAGTAAGGGACAATCCTACGAGCAGTACTTC.

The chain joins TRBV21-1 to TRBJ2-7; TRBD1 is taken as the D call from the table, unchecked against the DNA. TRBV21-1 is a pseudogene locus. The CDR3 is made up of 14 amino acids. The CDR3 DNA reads TGTGCCAGCAGCAAACCGGACAGTAACTACGAGCAGTACTTC. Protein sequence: CASSKPDSNYEQYF.

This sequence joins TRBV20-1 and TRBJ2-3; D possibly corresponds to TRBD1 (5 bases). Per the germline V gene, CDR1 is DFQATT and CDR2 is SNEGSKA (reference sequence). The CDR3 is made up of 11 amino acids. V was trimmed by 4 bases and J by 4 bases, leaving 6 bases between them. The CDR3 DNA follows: TGCAGTGCTATCAGGGCAGATACGCAGTATTTT. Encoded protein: CSAIRADTQYF.

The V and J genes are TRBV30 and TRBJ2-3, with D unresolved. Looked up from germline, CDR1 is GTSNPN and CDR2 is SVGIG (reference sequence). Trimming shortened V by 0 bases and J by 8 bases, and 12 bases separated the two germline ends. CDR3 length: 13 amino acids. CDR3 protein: CAWSVLGPATQYF. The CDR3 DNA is TGTGCCTGGAGTGTACTTGGTCCAGCTACGCAGTATTTT.

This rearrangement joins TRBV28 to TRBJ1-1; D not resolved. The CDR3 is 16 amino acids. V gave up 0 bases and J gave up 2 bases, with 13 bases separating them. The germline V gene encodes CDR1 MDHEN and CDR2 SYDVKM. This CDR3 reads CASSLWASNVNTEAFF. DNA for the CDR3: TGTGCCAGCAGTTTATGGGCATCCAATGTAAACACTGAAGCTTTCTTT.

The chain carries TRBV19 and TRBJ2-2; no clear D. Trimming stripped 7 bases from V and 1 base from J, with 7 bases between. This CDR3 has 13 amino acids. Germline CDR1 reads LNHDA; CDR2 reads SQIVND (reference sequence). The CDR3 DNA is TGTGCCAGTATGTTACAGAACACCGGGGAGCTGTTTTTT. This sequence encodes CASMLQNTGELFF.

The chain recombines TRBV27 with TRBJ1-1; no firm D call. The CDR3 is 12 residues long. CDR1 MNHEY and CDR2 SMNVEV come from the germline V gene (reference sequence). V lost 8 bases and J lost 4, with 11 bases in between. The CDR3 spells CASSRRGTEAFF. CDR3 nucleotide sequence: TGTGCCAGCTCTCGGAGAGGCACTGAAGCTTTCTTT.

CDR3 protein: CASAQGRIGYTF. The CDR3 DNA follows: TGTGCCAGCGCCCAGGGGAGAATCGGCTACACCTTC. The chain employs TRBV7-2 and TRBJ1-2; D is possibly TRBD1 (6 bases). Trimming shortened V by 8 bases and J by 8 bases, and 15 bases separated the two germline ends. Germline CDR1 is SGHTA and CDR2 is FQGNSA. The CDR3 covers 12 residues.

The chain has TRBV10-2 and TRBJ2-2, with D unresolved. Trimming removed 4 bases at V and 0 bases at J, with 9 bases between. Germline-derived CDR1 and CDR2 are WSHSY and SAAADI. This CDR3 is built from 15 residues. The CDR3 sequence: CASSGPFANTGELFF. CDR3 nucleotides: TGCGCCAGCAGTGGACCGTTCGCGAACACCGGGGAGCTGTTTTTT.

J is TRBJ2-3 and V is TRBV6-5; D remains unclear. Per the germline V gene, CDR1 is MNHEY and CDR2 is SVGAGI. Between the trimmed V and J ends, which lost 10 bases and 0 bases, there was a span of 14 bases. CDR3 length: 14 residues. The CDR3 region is CATRNTLSTDTQYF. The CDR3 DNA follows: TGTGCCACCAGAAATACATTGAGCACAGATACGCAGTATTTT.

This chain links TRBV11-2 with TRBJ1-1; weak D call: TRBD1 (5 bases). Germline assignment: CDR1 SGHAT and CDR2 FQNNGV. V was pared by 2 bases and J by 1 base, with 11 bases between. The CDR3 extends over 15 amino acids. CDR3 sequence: CASSLWDGRNTEAFF. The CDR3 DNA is TGTGCCAGCAGCTTATGGGACGGAAGGAACACTGAAGCTTTCTTT.

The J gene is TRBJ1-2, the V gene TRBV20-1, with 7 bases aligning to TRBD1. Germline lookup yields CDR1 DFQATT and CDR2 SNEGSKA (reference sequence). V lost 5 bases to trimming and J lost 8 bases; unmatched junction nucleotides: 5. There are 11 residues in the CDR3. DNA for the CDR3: TGCAGTGCTGACAGGGTAACCGGCTACACCTTC. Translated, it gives CSADRVTGYTF.

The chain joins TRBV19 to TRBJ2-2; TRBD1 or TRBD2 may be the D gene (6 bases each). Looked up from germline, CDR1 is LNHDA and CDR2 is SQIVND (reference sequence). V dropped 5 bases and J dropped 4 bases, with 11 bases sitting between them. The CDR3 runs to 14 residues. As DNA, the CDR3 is TGTGCCAGTAGTCCCCGGGGGCGCACCGGGGAGCTGTTTTTT. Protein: CASSPRGRTGELFF.

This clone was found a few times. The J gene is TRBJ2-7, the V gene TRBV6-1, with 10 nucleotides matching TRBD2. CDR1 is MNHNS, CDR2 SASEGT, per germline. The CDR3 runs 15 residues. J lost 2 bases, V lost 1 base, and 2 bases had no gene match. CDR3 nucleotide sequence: TGTGCCAGCAGTGAAGGGCTAGCGGGAGCCTACGAGCAGTACTTC. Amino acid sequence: CASSEGLAGAYEQYF.

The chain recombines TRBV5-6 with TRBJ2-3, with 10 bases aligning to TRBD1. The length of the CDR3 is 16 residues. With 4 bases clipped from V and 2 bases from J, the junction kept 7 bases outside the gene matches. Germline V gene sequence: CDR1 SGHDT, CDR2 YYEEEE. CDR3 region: CASSIDRGLNTDTQYF. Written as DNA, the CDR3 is TGTGCCAGCAGCATTGACAGGGGGCTCAACACAGATACGCAGTATTTT.

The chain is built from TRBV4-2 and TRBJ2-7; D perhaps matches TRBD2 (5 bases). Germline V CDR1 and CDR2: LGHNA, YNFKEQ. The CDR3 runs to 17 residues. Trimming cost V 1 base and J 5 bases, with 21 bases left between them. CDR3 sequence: CASSQALMGASSDEQYF. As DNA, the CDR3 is TGTGCCAGCAGCCAAGCTTTGATGGGAGCCTCTAGTGACGAGCAGTACTTC.

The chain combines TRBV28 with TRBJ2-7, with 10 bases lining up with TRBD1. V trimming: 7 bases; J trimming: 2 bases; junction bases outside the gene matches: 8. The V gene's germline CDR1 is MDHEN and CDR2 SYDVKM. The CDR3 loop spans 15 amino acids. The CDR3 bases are TGTGCCAGCAAACGTTCCGGGACAGGGGCCTACGAGCAGTACTTC. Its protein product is CASKRSGTGAYEQYF.

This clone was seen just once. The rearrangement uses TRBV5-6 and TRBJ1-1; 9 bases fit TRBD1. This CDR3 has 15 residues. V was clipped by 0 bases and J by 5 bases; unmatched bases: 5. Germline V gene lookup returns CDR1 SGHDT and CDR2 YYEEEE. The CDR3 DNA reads TGTGCCAGCAGCTTGGCGGGACAGGGTTTTACTGAAGCTTTCTTT. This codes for CASSLAGQGFTEAFF. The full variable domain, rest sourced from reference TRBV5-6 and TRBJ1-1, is DAGVTQSPTHLIKTRGQQVTLRCSPKSGHDTVSWYQQALGQGPQFIFQYYEEEERQRGNFPDRFSGHQFPNYSSELNVNALLLGDSALYLCASSLAGQGFTEAFFGQGTRLTVV.

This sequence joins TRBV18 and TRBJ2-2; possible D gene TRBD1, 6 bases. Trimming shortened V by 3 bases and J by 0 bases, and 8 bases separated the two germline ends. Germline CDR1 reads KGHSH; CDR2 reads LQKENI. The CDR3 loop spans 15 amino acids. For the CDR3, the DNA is TGTGCCAGCTCACCGGACAGTGCGAACACCGGGGAGCTGTTTTTT. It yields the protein CASSPDSANTGELFF.

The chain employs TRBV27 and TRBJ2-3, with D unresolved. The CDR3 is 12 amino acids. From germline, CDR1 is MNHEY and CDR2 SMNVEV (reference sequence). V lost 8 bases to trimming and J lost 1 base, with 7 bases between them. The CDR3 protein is CASGRGTDTQYF. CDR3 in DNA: TGTGCCAGCGGAAGGGGCACAGATACGCAGTATTTT.

CDR3 region: CATSGGDSNQPQHF. The CDR3 bases are TGTGCCACCAGCGGAGGGGATAGCAATCAGCCCCAGCATTTT. The chain carries TRBV15 and TRBJ1-5; tentatively, D is TRBD1 (5 bases). This CDR3 has 14 residues. V was cut by 5 bases and J by 0 bases, with 8 bases left in between. From germline, CDR1 is LNHNV and CDR2 YYDKDF (reference sequence).

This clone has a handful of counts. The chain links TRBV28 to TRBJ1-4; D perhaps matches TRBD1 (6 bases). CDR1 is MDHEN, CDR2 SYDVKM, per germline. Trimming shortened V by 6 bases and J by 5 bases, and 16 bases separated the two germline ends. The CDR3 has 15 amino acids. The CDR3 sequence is CASRSPGARNEKLFF. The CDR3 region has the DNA TGTGCCAGCAGGTCCCCAGGGGCGAGGAATGAAAAACTGTTTTTT. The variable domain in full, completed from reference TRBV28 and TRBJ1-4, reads DVKVTQSSRYLVKRTGEKVFLECVQDMDHENMFWYRQDPGLGLRLIYFSYDVKMKEKGDIPEGYSVSREKKERFSLILESASTNQTSMYLCASRSPGARNEKLFFGSGTQLSVL.

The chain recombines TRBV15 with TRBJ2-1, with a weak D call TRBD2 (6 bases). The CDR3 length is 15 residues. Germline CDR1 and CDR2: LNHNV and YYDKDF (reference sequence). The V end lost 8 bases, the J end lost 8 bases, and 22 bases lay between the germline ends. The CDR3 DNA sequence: TGTGCCACCGCCGTGGAGGGGAGTGGGGCTTATGAGCAGTTCTTC. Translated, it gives CATAVEGSGAYEQFF.

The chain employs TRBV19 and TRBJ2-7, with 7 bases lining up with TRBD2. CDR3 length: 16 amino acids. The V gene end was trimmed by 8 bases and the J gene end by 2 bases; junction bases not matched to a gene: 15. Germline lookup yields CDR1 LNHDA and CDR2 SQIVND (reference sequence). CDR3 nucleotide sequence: TGTGCCAGTCGGCCCAGCTCGCTAGCGGATCCCTACGAGCAGTACTTC. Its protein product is CASRPSSLADPYEQYF.

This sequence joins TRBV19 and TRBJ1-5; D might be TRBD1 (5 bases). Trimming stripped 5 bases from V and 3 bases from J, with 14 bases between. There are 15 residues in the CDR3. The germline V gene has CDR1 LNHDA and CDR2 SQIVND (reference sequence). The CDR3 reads CASSLWQGVNQPQHF. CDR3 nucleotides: TGTGCCAGTAGTTTATGGCAGGGTGTCAATCAGCCCCAGCATTTT.

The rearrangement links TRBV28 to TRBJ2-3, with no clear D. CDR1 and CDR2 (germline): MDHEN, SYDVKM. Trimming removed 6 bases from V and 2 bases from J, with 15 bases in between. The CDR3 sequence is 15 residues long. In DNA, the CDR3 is TGTGCCAGCAGCGACCCAGGACGCACCACAGATACGCAGTATTTT. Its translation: CASSDPGRTTDTQYF.